Below, 15 T cell receptor beta chains from the same sample are listed, as sequenced in a study of somatic mutations in cytotoxic T cells in rheumatoid arthritis. Sequenced by immunoSEQ multiplex PCR; TCRdb stores in-frame clones only, minus some. The sample consists of 20,000 or so clones, over 75% of them appearing once. Sequencing used CD8+ T cells sorted from blood. The origin of the receptors is a woman between 45 and 65 years old in good health.

The rearrangement joins TRBV29-1 to TRBJ2-1; D ambiguous. V lost 1 base, J lost 8 bases, and 12 bases lay in between. Germline V lookup: CDR1 SQVTM, CDR2 ANQGSEA. CDR3 length equals 13 residues. As DNA, the CDR3 is TGCAGCGTTGAAGGTGGGCAGATGGATGAGCAGTTCTTC. As protein: CSVEGGQMDEQFF.

V and J are TRBV7-6 and TRBJ2-2; D is ambiguous. The CDR3 loop spans 17 amino acids. From germline, CDR1 is SGHVS and CDR2 FNYEAQ. V gave up 5 bases and J gave up 5 bases, with 21 bases separating them. The CDR3 sequence: CASSRHPSEDGTGELFF. The CDR3 DNA reads TGTGCCAGCAGCCGTCATCCCTCTGAAGACGGAACCGGGGAGCTGTTTTTT. Drawing the rest from reference TRBV7-6 and TRBJ2-2, the complete variable domain is GAGVSQSPRYKVTKRGQDVALRCDPISGHVSLYWYRQALGQGPEFLTYFNYEAQQDKSGLPNDRFSAERPEGSISTLTIQRTEQRDSAMYRCASSRHPSEDGTGELFFGEGSRLTVL.

This chain joins TRBV25-1 and TRBJ2-7, with D perhaps TRBD2 (6 bases). Germline lookup yields CDR1 MGHDK and CDR2 SYGVNS. Trimming removed 8 bases from V and 7 bases from J, with 12 bases in between. The CDR3 is made up of 11 amino acids. The CDR3 loop reads CASSPGREQYF. The CDR3 DNA reads as TGTGCCAGCTCCCCGGGGAGGGAGCAGTACTTC.

The V call is TRBV6-4, the J call TRBJ2-1; a possible D gene is TRBD1 (6 bases). Germline V gives CDR1 MRHNA, CDR2 SNTAGT. The CDR3 length is 14 residues. The V and J ends lost 4 bases and 5 bases respectively, with 12 bases between them. CDR3 residues: CASSGTAENNEQFF. CDR3 nucleotides: TGTGCCAGCAGTGGGACAGCGGAAAACAATGAGCAGTTCTTC.

V is TRBV20-1 and J is TRBJ2-3; D is ambiguous. The CDR3 is 10 residues long. Germline-derived CDR1 and CDR2 are DFQATT and SNEGSKA (reference sequence). Trimming removed 6 bases at V and 6 bases at J, with 7 bases between. The CDR3: CSAPVDTQYF. The CDR3 DNA sequence: TGCAGTGCCCCCGTGGATACGCAGTATTTT.

The genes are TRBV9 and TRBJ2-1; the match to TRBD2 covers 7 bases. Trimming took 0 bases from V and 10 from J; bases not matched to a gene: 4. Germline V gene lookup returns CDR1 SGDLS and CDR2 YYNGEE. The CDR3 extends over 13 amino acids. The CDR3 DNA is TGTGCCAGCAGCGTAGTGGCGGGAGAGGAGCAGTTCTTC. Amino acids: CASSVVAGEEQFF.

This chain joins TRBV15 and TRBJ2-1; D gene uncertain. The CDR3 totals 15 residues. V shed 2 bases and J shed 4 bases, with 12 bases lying between them. CDR1 LNHNV and CDR2 YYDKDF come from the germline V gene (reference sequence). CDR3 sequence (DNA): TGTGCCACCAGCAGACCCCCGAGCGCTTACAATGAGCAGTTCTTC. Translated: CATSRPPSAYNEQFF.

The chain uses TRBV11-2 and TRBJ1-3; D unresolved. The germline gives CDR1 SGHAT, CDR2 FQNNGV. The V and J ends lost 3 bases and 0 bases respectively, with 12 bases between them. The CDR3 runs to 16 residues. The CDR3 region is CASSFEEFPSGNTIYF. The CDR3 bases are TGTGCCAGCAGCTTTGAAGAGTTTCCCTCTGGAAACACCATATATTTT.

CDR3 loop: CASSWGGPTEIPYEQYF. CDR3 coding DNA: TGTGCCAGCAGCTGGGGGGGGCCGACAGAGATACCCTACGAGCAGTACTTC. The chain is built from TRBV6-4 and TRBJ2-7; possibly TRBD2 for D (7 bases). The germline V gene encodes CDR1 MRHNA and CDR2 SNTAGT. The V end lost 6 bases, the J end lost 2 bases, and 23 bases lay between the germline ends. The CDR3 loop spans 17 amino acids.

The chain recombines TRBV9 with TRBJ2-7; D gene unclear. Germline-derived CDR1 and CDR2 are SGDLS and YYNGEE. Trimming took off 0 bases at V and 0 bases at J, with 7 bases between the two ends. The CDR3 sequence is 14 residues long. CDR3: CASSVASSSYEQYF. The CDR3 DNA is TGTGCCAGCAGCGTAGCCTCGAGCTCCTACGAGCAGTACTTC.

The rearrangement joins TRBV2 to TRBJ2-1; 11 bases fit TRBD1. Germline V CDR1 and CDR2: SNHLY, FYNNEI. The trim removed 3 bases at V and 6 bases at J, leaving 7 bases unmatched. The CDR3 totals 16 residues. CDR3 nucleotides: TGTGCCAGCAGTGACTCCGGGACAGGGGGGAGCAATGAGCAGTTCTTC. Translating gives CASSDSGTGGSNEQFF.

This clone was detected a few times. The V call is TRBV7-9, the J call TRBJ2-4; D possibly corresponds to TRBD2 (5 bases). The V and J ends lost 5 bases and 0 bases respectively, with 11 bases between them. The CDR3 has 15 amino acids. Germline CDR1 is SEHNR and CDR2 is FQNEAQ (reference sequence). The CDR3 bases are TGTGCCAGCAGCCCCCGGGCGGGAGCCAAAAACATTCAGTACTTC. This translates into CASSPRAGAKNIQYF.

V is TRBV29-1 and J is TRBJ1-1, with unresolved D. CDR3 length equals 13 residues. Germline CDR1 SQVTM, CDR2 ANQGSEA. Trimming took 0 bases from V and 4 from J, leaving 9 bases between them. The CDR3 coding sequence is TGCAGCGTTGAAGAGGTGGTGAGCACTGAAGCTTTCTTT. This translates into CSVEEVVSTEAFF.

V and J are TRBV7-9 and TRBJ2-5; the D gene is possibly TRBD1 (5 bases). V was cut by 5 bases and J by 5 bases, with 15 bases left in between. Germline CDR1 SEHNR, CDR2 FQNEAQ (reference sequence). The CDR3 is made up of 14 amino acids. The CDR3 region is CASSTAGLGETQYF. For the CDR3, the DNA is TGTGCCAGCAGCACGGCAGGGTTGGGGGAGACCCAGTACTTC. The full variable domain, in which reference TRBV7-9 and TRBJ2-5 provide the parts outside the CDR3, is DTGVSQNPRHKITKRGQNVTFRCDPISEHNRLYWYRQTLGQGPEFLTYFQNEAQLEKSRLLSDRFSAERPKGSFSTLEIQRTEQGDSAMYLCASSTAGLGETQYFGPGTRLLVL.

The chain couples TRBV19 to TRBJ2-5, with TRBD1 identical over 9 bases. V lost 3 bases, J lost 2 bases, and 1 base stayed unmatched. Germline CDR1 reads LNHDA; CDR2 reads SQIVND (reference sequence). There are 14 residues in the CDR3. CDR3 DNA sequence: TGTGCCAGTAGTATGACAGGGGGGCAAGAGACCCAGTACTTC. This codes for CASSMTGGQETQYF.